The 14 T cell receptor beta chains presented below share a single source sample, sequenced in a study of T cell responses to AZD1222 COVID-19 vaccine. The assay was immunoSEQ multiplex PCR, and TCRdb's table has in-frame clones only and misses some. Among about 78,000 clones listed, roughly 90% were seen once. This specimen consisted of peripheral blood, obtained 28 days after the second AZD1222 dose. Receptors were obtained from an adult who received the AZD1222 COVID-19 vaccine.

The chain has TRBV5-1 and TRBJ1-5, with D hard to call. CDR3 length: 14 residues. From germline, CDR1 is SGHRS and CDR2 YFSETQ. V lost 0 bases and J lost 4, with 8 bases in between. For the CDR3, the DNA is TGCGCCAGCAGCTTGGGACGGGAAAATCAGCCCCAGCATTTT. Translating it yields CASSLGRENQPQHF.

CDR3 DNA sequence: TGTGCCAGCAGACCTCAGGGGCAAGAGACCCAGTACTTC. Encoded protein: CASRPQGQETQYF. V and J are TRBV28 and TRBJ2-5, with D possibly being TRBD1 (6 bases). The CDR3 totals 13 residues. CDR1 and CDR2 (germline): MDHEN, SYDVKM. Between the trimmed V and J ends, which lost 6 bases and 2 bases, there was a span of 10 bases.

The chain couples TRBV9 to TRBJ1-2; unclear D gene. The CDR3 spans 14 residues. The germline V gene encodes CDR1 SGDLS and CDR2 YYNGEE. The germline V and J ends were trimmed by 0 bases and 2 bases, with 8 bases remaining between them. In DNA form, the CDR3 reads TGTGCCAGCAGCGTAGGGACGGGAAACTATGGCTACACCTTC. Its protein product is CASSVGTGNYGYTF. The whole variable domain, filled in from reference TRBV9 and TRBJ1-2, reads DSGVTQTPKHLITATGQRVTLRCSPRSGDLSVYWYQQSLDQGLQFLIQYYNGEERAKGNILERFSAQQFPDLHSELNLSSLELGDSALYFCASSVGTGNYGYTFGSGTRLTVV.

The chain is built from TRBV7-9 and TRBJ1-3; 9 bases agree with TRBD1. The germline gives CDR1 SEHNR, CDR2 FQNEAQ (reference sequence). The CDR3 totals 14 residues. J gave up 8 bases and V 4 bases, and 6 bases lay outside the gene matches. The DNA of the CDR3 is TGTGCCAGCAGCTCCGGGACAGGGAGGCACACCATATATTTT. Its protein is CASSSGTGRHTIYF.

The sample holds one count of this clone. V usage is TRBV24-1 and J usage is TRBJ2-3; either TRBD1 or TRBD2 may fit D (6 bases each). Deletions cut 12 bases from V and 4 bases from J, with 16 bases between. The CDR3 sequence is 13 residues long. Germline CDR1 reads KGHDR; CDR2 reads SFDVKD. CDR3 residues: CAAAGGPADTQYF. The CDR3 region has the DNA TGTGCCGCCGCTGGGGGGCCGGCAGATACGCAGTATTTT.

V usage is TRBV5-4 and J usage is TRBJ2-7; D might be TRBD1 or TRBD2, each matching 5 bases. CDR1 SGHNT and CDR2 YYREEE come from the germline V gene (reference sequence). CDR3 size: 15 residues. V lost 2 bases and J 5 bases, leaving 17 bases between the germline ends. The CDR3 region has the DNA TGTGCCAGCAGCTTATCCGGGACCCGGGGAGACGAGCAGTACTTC. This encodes CASSLSGTRGDEQYF.

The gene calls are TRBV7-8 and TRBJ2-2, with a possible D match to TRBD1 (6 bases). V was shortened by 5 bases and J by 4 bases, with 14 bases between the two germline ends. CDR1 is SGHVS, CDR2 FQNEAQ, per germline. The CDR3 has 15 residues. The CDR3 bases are TGTGCCAGCAGCCCACAGACAGGATTCACCGGGGAGCTGTTTTTT. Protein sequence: CASSPQTGFTGELFF.

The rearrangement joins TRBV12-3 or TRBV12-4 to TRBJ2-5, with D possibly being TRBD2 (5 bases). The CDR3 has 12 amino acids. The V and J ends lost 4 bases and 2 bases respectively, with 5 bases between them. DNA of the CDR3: TGTGCCAGCAGTTCGGGGCAAGAGACCCAGTACTTC. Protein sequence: CASSSGQETQYF.

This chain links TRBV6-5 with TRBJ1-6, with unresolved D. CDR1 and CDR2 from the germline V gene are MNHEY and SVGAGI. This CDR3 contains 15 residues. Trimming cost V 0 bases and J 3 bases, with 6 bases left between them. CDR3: CASSYSPSYNSPLHF. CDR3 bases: TGTGCCAGCAGTTACTCCCCCAGCTATAATTCACCCCTCCACTTT.

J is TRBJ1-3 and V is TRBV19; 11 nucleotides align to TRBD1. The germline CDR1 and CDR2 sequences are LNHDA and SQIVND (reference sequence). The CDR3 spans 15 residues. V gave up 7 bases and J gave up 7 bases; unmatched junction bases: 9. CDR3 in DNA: TGTGCCAGTAAGATGGGACAGGGGGTAATTAACACCATATATTTT. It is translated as CASKMGQGVINTIYF.

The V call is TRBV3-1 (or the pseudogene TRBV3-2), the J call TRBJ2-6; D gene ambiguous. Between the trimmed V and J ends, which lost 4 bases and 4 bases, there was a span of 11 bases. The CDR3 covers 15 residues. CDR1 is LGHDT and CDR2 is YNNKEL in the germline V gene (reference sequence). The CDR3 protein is CASSPASGGANVLTF. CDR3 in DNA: TGTGCCAGCAGCCCGGCCAGTGGAGGGGCCAACGTCCTGACTTTC.

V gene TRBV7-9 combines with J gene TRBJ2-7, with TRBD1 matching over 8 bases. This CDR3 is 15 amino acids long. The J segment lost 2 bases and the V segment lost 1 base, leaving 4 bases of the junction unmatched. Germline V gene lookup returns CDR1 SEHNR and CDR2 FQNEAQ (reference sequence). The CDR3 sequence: CASSLGTGTPYEQYF. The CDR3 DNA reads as TGTGCCAGCAGCTTAGGGACAGGGACACCCTACGAGCAGTACTTC.

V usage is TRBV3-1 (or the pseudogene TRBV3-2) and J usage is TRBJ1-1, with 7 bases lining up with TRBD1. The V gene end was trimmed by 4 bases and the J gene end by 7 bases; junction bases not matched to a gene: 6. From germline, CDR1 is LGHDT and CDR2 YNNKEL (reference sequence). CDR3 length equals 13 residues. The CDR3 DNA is TGTGCCAGCAGCCGATGGGACAGCTATGAAGCTTTCTTT. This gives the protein CASSRWDSYEAFF.

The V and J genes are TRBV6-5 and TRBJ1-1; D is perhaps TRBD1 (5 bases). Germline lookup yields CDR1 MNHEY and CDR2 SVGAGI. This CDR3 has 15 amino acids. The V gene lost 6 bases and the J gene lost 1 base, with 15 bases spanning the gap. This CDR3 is CASRISGTQNTEAFF. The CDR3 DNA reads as TGTGCCAGCAGAATATCCGGGACCCAGAACACTGAAGCTTTCTTT.